The 11 T cell receptor beta chains below all came from one sample that was sequenced in a study of shared clonotypes between healthy human individuals. The repertoire was sequenced with immunoSEQ multiplex PCR; TCRdb's copy has only in-frame clones and lacks some. The sample shows roughly 500,000 clones, around four fifths of them seen only once. Sequencing input: PBMCs. Receptors were obtained from a woman aged 40 to 50 in good health. Some clones in this sample may be carry-over from other donors' samples.

The chain combines TRBV5-1 with TRBJ1-5, with 7 positions matching TRBD1. The CDR3 spans 17 residues. J was trimmed by 0 bases and V by 4 bases; bases with no gene match: 10. Germline V gives CDR1 SGHRS, CDR2 YFSETQ. In DNA form, the CDR3 reads TGCGCCAGCAGCCCGGAAGCGACAGGGCCTAGCAATCAGCCCCAGCATTTT. Amino acids: CASSPEATGPSNQPQHF. The full variable domain, completed using reference TRBV5-1 and TRBJ1-5, is KAGVTQTPRYLIKTRGQQVTLSCSPISGHRSVSWYQQTPGQGLQFLFEYFSETQRNKGNFPGRFSGRQFSNSRSEMNVSTLELGDSALYLCASSPEATGPSNQPQHFGDGTRLSIL.

Details on this clone: In the same sample, other DNA sequences code for this CDR3. V gene TRBV19 combines with J gene TRBJ2-3, with 7 bases fitting TRBD2. V was clipped by 0 bases and J by 1 base; unmatched bases: 1. CDR3 length equals 15 residues. Germline V lookup: CDR1 LNHDA, CDR2 SQIVND (reference sequence). The DNA for the CDR3 is TGTGCCAGTAGTATAGAAGGGAGGGGCACAGATACGCAGTATTTT. This gives the protein CASSIEGRGTDTQYF. Filled out from reference TRBV19 and TRBJ2-3, the complete variable domain reads DGGITQSPKYLFRKEGQNVTLSCEQNLNHDAMYWYRQDPGQGLRLIYYSQIVNDFQKGDIAEGYSVSREKKESFPLTVTSAQKNPTAFYLCASSIEGRGTDTQYFGPGTRLTVL.

J is TRBJ1-2 and V is TRBV2; tentative D call: TRBD1 (5 bases). The CDR3 has 14 residues. Germline CDR1 is SNHLY and CDR2 is FYNNEI. The V and J ends lost 5 bases and 4 bases respectively, with 14 bases between them. The CDR3 coding sequence is TGTGCCAGCAGTCCCAGGGTTACGAGCTATGGCTACACCTTC. It translates to CASSPRVTSYGYTF.

The chain links TRBV27 to TRBJ1-5; 10 nucleotides agree with TRBD1. Unmatched junction bases numbered 15, after V lost 10 bases and J lost 0 bases. This CDR3 contains 18 residues. Germline V gene data show CDR1 as MNHEY and CDR2 as SMNVEV (reference sequence). The CDR3 spells CAMQDRDRGLYSNQPQHF. CDR3 in DNA: TGTGCCATGCAGGATAGGGACAGGGGCCTATATAGCAATCAGCCCCAGCATTTT.

This chain joins TRBV10-3 and TRBJ2-7; TRBD1 might be the D (6 bases). Germline assignment: CDR1 ENHRY and CDR2 SYGVKD. Between the trimmed V and J ends, which lost 5 bases and 6 bases, there was a span of 23 bases. The CDR3 is 16 residues long. CDR3 coding DNA: TGTGCCATCAGTCTAATAAACCCGGGACAAGGGGGCGAGCAGTACTTC. Translation: CAISLINPGQGGEQYF.

The chain is built from TRBV19 and TRBJ2-5; 9 positions agree with TRBD1. Germline V gives CDR1 LNHDA, CDR2 SQIVND (reference sequence). CDR3 length equals 15 residues. The V segment lost 5 bases and the J segment 5 bases; nucleotides outside the gene matches: 9. In nucleotides, the CDR3 is TGTGCCAGTAGTCTGATTACAGGGGGCACGGAGACCCAGTACTTC. Protein product: CASSLITGGTETQYF. Complete variable domain (other parts from reference TRBV19 and TRBJ2-5): DGGITQSPKYLFRKEGQNVTLSCEQNLNHDAMYWYRQDPGQGLRLIYYSQIVNDFQKGDIAEGYSVSREKKESFPLTVTSAQKNPTAFYLCASSLITGGTETQYFGPGTRLLVL.

The J gene is TRBJ2-2, the V gene TRBV7-8, with D unclear. The V gene lost 5 bases and the J gene lost 5 bases, with 18 bases spanning the gap. CDR3 size: 16 residues. Germline lookup yields CDR1 SGHVS and CDR2 FQNEAQ. CDR3 in DNA: TGTGCCAGCAGCCCTCGGACGACCGAAGGTACCGGGGAGCTGTTTTTT. Protein sequence: CASSPRTTEGTGELFF.

This sequence joins TRBV5-1 and TRBJ2-2, with 9 positions matching TRBD2. This CDR3 region has 16 residues. With V trimmed by 1 base and J by 8 bases, 9 bases remained unmatched. Germline loops: CDR1 SGHRS, CDR2 YFSETQ. As DNA, the CDR3 is TGCGCCAGCAGCTTGAAAGCGGGAGGATTAGCGGGGGAGCTGTTTTTT. Amino acid sequence: CASSLKAGGLAGELFF.

The chain employs TRBV5-1 and TRBJ2-1; no clear D gene. The CDR3 has 12 residues. Germline CDR1 SGHRS, CDR2 YFSETQ. Deletions cut 0 bases from V and 8 bases from J, with 6 bases between. The CDR3 loop is CASSLEGDEQFF. The CDR3 DNA reads as TGCGCCAGCAGCTTGGAAGGCGATGAGCAGTTCTTC.

The V gene is TRBV5-6, the J gene TRBJ2-5; 9 positions agree with TRBD1. Germline V gene lookup returns CDR1 SGHDT and CDR2 YYEEEE. The CDR3 has 14 amino acids. Germline trimming cut 5 bases from V and 9 bases from J; bases unmatched to any gene: 11. The CDR3 protein is CASSMLGDRVAQYF. The CDR3, as DNA: TGTGCCAGCAGTATGTTGGGGGACAGGGTGGCCCAGTACTTC.

This chain joins TRBV29-1 and TRBJ2-3; 10 bases agree with TRBD1. Losses at the gene ends were 3 bases for V and 6 bases for J; bases not matched to a gene: 9. This CDR3 spans 15 amino acids. Germline CDR1 and CDR2: SQVTM and ANQGSEA. The CDR3 sequence: CSVEGSGQGVDTQYF. The CDR3 coding sequence is TGCAGCGTTGAGGGATCAGGACAGGGGGTGGATACGCAGTATTTT.